These T cell receptor beta chains were read from a single sample in a study of cytomegalovirus exposure and HLA in healthy donors. TCRdb keeps only in-frame clones here, not all; method: immunoSEQ multiplex PCR. The sample contains around 160,000 clones, 68% of which appear only once. Sequenced input: PBMCs. The receptors derive from a woman between 18 and 30 years old in good health and CMV-seropositive. The CDR3 runs from the conserved cysteine through the conserved F or W. Fields, in order: V gene, D gene, clone size, J gene, CDR3 protein, CDR3 DNA. A D gene is named only where the DNA matches it firmly. Clone sizes are given selectively: once, few, many, or a class where the clone is expanded.

TRBV4-1	TRBD1	few	TRBJ2-2	CASSARQGADGELFF	TGCGCCAGCAGCGCTCGACAGGGGGCTGACGGGGAGCTGTTTTTT
TRBV14	.	.	TRBJ1-1	CASSQFQVVTEAFF	TGTGCCAGCAGCCAATTTCAGGTGGTCACTGAAGCTTTCTTT
TRBV5-1	.	.	TRBJ2-2	CASSLADSNTGELFF	TGCGCCAGCAGCTTAGCGGATTCGAACACCGGGGAGCTGTTTTTT
TRBV19	TRBD2	few	TRBJ2-1	CASIAGGGNEQFF	TGTGCCAGTATAGCGGGAGGGGGCAATGAGCAGTTCTTC
TRBV28	.	few	TRBJ1-2	CASSSEARYGYTF	TGTGCCAGCAGTTCAGAGGCTCGATATGGCTACACCTTC
TRBV5-6	.	.	TRBJ2-2	CASSPEAGWTGELFF	TGTGCCAGCAGCCCGGAGGCAGGTTGGACCGGGGAGCTGTTTTTT
TRBV6-1	TRBD1	few	TRBJ1-5	CASSEAPIDRVAWGQPQHF	TGTGCCAGCAGTGAAGCACCAATAGACAGGGTCGCTTGGGGGCAGCCCCAGCATTTT
TRBV7-9	TRBD2	.	TRBJ2-1	CASSLEAGGSNEQFF	TGTGCCAGCAGCTTAGAAGCGGGAGGGAGCAATGAGCAGTTCTTC
TRBV7-9	.	once	TRBJ1-2	CASSFAVNYGYTF	TGTGCCAGCAGCTTCGCAGTTAACTATGGCTACACCTTC
TRBV28	.	.	TRBJ2-7	CASMRSTYEQYF	TGTGCCAGCATGCGGAGCACCTACGAGCAGTACTTC
TRBV10-2	TRBD1	.	TRBJ1-2	CASRRQGGYTF	TGCGCCAGCAGACGACAGGGCGGCTACACCTTC
TRBV7-9	.	few	TRBJ1-2	CASSFTFWARGYTF	TGTGCCAGCAGCTTTACCTTTTGGGCGCGAGGCTACACCTTC
TRBV27	.	once	TRBJ2-7	CASSFQGPYEQYF	TGTGCCAGCAGTTTTCAGGGTCCCTACGAGCAGTACTTC
TRBV27	.	once	TRBJ1-1	CASSEHQGWNTEAFF	TGTGCCAGCAGTGAACACCAGGGTTGGAACACTGAAGCTTTCTTT
TRBV7-9	.	few	TRBJ1-1	CASSLALAGRREAFF	TGTGCCAGCAGCTTAGCGTTGGCAGGCCGGAGGGAAGCTTTCTTT
TRBV10-1	.	.	TRBJ2-7	CASSESTSPGDEQYF	TGCGCCAGCAGTGAGTCGACTAGTCCCGGCGACGAGCAGTACTTC